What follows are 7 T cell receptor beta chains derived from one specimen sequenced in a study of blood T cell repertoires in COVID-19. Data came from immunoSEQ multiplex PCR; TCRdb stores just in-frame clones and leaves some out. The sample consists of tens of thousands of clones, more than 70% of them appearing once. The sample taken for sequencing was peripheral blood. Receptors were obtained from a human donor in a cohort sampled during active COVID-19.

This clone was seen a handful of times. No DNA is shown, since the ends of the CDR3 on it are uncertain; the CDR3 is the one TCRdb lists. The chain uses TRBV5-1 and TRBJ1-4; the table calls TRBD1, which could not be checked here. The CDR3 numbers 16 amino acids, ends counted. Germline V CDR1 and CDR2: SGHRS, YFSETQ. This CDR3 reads CASSPPSGTEMKNCFF.

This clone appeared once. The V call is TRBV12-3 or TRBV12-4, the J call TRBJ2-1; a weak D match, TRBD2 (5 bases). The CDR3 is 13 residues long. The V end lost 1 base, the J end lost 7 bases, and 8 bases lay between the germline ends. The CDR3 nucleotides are TGTGCCAGCAGTTTAGGAGGGTGGAATGAGCAGTTCTTC. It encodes CASSLGGWNEQFF.

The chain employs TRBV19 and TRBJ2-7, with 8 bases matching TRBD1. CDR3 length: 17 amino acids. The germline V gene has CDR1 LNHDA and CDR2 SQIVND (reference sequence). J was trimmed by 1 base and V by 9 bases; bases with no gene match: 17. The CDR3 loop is CASTRSGGTGKSYEQYF. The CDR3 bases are TGTGCCAGCACCAGATCCGGTGGGACAGGAAAATCCTACGAGCAGTACTTC.

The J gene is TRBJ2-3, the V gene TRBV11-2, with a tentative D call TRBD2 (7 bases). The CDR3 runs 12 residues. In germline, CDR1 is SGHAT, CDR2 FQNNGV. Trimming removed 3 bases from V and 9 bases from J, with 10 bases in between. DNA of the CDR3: TGTGCCAGCAGCTTCGGGGGGCGGACGCAGTATTTT. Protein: CASSFGGRTQYF.

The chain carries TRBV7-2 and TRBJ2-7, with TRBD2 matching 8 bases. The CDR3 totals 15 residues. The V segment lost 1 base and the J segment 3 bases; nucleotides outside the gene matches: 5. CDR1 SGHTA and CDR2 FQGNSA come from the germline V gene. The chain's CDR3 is CASSLVGAGGYEQYF. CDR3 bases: TGTGCCAGCAGCTTAGTTGGGGCGGGGGGCTACGAGCAGTACTTC. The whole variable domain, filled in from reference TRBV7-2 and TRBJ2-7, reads GAGVSQSPSNKVTEKGKDVELRCDPISGHTALYWYRQSLGQGLEFLIYFQGNSAPDKSGLPSDRFSAERTGGSVSTLTIQRTQQEDSAVYLCASSLVGAGGYEQYFGPGTRLTVT.

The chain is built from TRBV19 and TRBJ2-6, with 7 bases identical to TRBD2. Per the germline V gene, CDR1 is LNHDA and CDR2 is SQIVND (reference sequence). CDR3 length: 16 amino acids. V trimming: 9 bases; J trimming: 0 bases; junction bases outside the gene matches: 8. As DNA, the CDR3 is TGTGCCAGCCGACGGGGGGTAGTCTCTGGGGCCAACGTCCTGACTTTC. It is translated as CASRRGVVSGANVLTF.

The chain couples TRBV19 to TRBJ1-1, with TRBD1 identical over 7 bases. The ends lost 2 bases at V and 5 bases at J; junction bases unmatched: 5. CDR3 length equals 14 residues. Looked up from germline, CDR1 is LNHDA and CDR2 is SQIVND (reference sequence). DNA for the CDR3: TGTGCCAGTAGTATAACGTCAGGGGGAACTGAAGCTTTCTTT. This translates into CASSITSGGTEAFF.